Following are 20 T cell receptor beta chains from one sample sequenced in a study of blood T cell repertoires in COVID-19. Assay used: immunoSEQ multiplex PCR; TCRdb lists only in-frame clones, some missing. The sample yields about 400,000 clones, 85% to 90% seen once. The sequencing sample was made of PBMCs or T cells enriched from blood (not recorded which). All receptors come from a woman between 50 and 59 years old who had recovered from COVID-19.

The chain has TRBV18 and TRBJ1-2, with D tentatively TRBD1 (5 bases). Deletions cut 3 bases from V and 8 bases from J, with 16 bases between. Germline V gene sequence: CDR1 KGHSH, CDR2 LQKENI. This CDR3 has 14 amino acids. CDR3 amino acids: CASSPKEGRYGYTF. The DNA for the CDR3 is TGTGCCAGCTCACCTAAGGAGGGACGGTACGGCTACACCTTC.

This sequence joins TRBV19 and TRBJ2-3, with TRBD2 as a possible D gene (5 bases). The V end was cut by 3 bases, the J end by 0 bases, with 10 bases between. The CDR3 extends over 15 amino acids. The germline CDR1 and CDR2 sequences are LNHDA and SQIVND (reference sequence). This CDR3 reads CASSIGSGSTDTQYF. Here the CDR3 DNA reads TGTGCCAGTAGTATTGGGTCGGGAAGCACAGATACGCAGTATTTT.

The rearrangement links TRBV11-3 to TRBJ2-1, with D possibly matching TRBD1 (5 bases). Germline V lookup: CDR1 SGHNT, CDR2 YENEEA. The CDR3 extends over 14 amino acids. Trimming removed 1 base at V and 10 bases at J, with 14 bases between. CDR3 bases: TGTGCCAGCAGCTTAGGGGGCAGCTCATGGGAGCAGTTCTTC. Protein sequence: CASSLGGSSWEQFF.

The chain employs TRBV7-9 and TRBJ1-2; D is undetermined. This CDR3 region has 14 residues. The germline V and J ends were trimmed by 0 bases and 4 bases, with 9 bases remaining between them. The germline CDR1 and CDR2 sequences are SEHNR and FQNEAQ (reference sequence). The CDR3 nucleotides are TGTGCCAGCAGCTTAGCAGGGAGCCCCTATGGCTACACCTTC. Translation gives CASSLAGSPYGYTF.

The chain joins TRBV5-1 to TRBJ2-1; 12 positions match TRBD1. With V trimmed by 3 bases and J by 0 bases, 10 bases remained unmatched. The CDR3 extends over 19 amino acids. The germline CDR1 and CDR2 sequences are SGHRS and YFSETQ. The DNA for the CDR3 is TGCGCCAGCAGCTCCGGGACAGGGGGCTCCCTAAGCTCCTACAATGAGCAGTTCTTC. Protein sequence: CASSSGTGGSLSSYNEQFF.

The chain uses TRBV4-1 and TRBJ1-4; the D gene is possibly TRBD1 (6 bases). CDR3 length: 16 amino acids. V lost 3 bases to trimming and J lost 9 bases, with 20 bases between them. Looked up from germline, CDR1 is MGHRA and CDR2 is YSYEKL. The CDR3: CASSQDTGRSDQKLFF. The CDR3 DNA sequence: TGCGCCAGCAGCCAGGATACAGGGCGCTCAGACCAAAAACTGTTTTTT.

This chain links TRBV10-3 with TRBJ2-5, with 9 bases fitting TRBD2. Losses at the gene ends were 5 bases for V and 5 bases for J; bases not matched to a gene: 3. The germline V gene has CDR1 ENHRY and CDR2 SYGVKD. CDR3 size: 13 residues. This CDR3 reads CAISIAGVETQYF. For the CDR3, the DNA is TGTGCCATCAGTATAGCGGGGGTGGAGACCCAGTACTTC.

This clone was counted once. The CDR3 region has the DNA TGTGCCAGCAGTGAACCAACACTAGGTTCGAGTGAGCAGTTCTTC. This translates into CASSEPTLGSSEQFF. The chain employs TRBV2 and TRBJ2-1; D is perhaps TRBD2 (5 bases). Germline loops: CDR1 SNHLY, CDR2 FYNNEI. CDR3 size: 15 residues. The V end was cut by 2 bases, the J end by 9 bases, with 17 bases between.

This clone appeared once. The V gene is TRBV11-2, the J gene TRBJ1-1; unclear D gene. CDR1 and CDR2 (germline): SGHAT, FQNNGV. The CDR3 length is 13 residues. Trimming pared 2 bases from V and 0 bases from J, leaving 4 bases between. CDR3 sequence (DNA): TGTGCCAGCAGCTTATTTATGAACACTGAAGCTTTCTTT. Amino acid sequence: CASSLFMNTEAFF. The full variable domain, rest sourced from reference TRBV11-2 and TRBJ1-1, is EAGVAQSPRYKIIEKRQSVAFWCNPISGHATLYWYQQILGQGPKLLIQFQNNGVVDDSQLPKDRFSAERLKGVDSTLKIQPAKLEDSAVYLCASSLFMNTEAFFGQGTRLTVV.

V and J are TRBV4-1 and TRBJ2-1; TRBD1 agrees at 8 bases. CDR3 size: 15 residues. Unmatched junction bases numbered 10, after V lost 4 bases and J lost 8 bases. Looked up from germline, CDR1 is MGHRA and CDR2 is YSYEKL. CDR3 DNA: TGCGCCAGCAGCCCGGGGTCAGGGGGCTGGGATGAGCAGTTCTTC. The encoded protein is CASSPGSGGWDEQFF.

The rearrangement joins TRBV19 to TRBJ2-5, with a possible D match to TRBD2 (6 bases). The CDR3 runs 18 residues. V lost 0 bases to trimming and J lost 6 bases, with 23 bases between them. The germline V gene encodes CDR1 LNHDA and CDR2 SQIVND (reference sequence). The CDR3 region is CASSIEAQGGGAAKTQYF. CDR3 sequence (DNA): TGTGCCAGTAGTATAGAGGCCCAGGGAGGAGGGGCGGCGAAGACCCAGTACTTC. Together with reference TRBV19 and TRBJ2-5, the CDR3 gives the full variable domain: DGGITQSPKYLFRKEGQNVTLSCEQNLNHDAMYWYRQDPGQGLRLIYYSQIVNDFQKGDIAEGYSVSREKKESFPLTVTSAQKNPTAFYLCASSIEAQGGGAAKTQYFGPGTRLLVL.

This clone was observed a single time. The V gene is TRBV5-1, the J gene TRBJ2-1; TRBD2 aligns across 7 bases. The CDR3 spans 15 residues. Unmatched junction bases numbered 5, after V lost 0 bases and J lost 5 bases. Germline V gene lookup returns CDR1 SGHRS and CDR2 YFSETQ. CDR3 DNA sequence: TGCGCCAGCAGCTTGGACCTAGCGGACCACAATGAGCAGTTCTTC. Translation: CASSLDLADHNEQFF.

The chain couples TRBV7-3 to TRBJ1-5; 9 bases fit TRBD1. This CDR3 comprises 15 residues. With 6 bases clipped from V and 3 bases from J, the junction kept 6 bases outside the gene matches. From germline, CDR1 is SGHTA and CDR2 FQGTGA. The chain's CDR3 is CASSLTGGPNQPQHF. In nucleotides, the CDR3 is TGTGCCAGCAGTTTGACAGGGGGGCCCAATCAGCCCCAGCATTTT.

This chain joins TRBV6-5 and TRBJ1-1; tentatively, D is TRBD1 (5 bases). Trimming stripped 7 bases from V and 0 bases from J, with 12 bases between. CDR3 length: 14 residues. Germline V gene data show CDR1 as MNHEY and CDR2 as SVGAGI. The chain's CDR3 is CASKIDRMNTEAFF. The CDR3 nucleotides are TGTGCCAGCAAGATTGACAGAATGAACACTGAAGCTTTCTTT.

The CDR3 region is CASSSLGQGNYNEQFF. The DNA for the CDR3 is TGTGCCAGCAGCTCTCTAGGACAGGGAAATTACAATGAGCAGTTCTTC. The chain combines TRBV7-9 with TRBJ2-1; TRBD1 agrees at 8 bases. V lost 4 bases and J lost 4; bases outside the gene matches: 9. CDR1 is SEHNR, CDR2 FQNEAQ, per germline (reference sequence). The CDR3 is 16 amino acids.

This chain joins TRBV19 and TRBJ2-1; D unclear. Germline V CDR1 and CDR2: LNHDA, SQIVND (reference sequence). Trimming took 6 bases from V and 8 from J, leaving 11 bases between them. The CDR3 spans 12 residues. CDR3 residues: CASSPRWDEQFF. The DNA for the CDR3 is TGTGCCAGTAGCCCGCGGTGGGATGAGCAGTTCTTC. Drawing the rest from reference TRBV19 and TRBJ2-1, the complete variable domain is DGGITQSPKYLFRKEGQNVTLSCEQNLNHDAMYWYRQDPGQGLRLIYYSQIVNDFQKGDIAEGYSVSREKKESFPLTVTSAQKNPTAFYLCASSPRWDEQFFGPGTRLTVL.

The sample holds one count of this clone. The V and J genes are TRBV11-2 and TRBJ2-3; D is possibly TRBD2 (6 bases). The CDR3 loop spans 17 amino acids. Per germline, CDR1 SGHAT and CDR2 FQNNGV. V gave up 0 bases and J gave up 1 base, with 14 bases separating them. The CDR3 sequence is CASSLEVGGLRTDTQYF. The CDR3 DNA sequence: TGTGCCAGCAGCTTAGAGGTGGGGGGTCTCCGCACAGATACGCAGTATTTT.

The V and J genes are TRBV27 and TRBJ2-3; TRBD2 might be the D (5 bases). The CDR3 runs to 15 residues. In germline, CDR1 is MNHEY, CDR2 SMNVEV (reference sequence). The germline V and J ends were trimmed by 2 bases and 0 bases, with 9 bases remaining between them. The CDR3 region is CASSLPGSSTDTQYF. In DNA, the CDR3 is TGTGCCAGCAGTTTACCGGGGTCTAGCACAGATACGCAGTATTTT.

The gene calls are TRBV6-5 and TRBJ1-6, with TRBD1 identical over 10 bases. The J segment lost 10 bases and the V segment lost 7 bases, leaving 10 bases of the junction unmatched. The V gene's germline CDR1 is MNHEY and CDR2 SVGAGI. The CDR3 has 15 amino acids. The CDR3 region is CASKGQGMKRSPLHF. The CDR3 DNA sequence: TGTGCCAGCAAGGGACAGGGGATGAAGAGGTCACCCCTCCACTTT.

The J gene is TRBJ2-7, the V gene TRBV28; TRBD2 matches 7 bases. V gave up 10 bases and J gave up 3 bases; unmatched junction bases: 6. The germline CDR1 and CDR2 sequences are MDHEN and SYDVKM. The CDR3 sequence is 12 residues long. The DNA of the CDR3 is TGTGCCACCTCAGCGGGAAGCTACGAGCAGTACTTC. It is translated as CATSAGSYEQYF.